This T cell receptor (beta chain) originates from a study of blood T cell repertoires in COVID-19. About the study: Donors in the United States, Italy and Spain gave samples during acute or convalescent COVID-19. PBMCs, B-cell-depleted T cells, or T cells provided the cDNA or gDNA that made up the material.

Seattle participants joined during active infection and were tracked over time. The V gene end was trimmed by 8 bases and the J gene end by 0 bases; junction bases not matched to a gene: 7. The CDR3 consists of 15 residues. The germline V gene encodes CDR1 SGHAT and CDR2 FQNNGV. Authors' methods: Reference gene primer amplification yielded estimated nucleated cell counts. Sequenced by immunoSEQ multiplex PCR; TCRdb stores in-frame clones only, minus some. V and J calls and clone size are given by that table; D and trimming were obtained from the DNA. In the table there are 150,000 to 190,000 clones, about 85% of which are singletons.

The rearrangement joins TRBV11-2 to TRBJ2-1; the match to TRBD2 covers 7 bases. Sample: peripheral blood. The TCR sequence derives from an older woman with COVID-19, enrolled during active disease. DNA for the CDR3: TGTGCCAGCGGGGGGGGGAGCGGCTCCTACAATGAGCAGTTCTTC. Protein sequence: CASGGGSGSYNEQFF.